This T cell receptor beta chain was found in a study of tumor and adjacent non-tumor tissue in lung cancer. No cell sorting was done before RNA was extracted from the tissue. Distant lung tissue was collected more than 3 cm away from the tumor edge. Germline-derived CDR1 and CDR2 are MNHEY and SVGAGI. This CDR3 has 17 amino acids. TCRbeta libraries were built with three rounds of nested PCR, modified from ARM-PCR. TCRdb re-derived calls from the multiplex PCR reads in MiXCR, one entry per CDR3 protein. The sample records fewer than 90,000 distinct CDR3 sequences, roughly three quarters being singletons. Points on this clonotype: One junction end disagrees with the germline gene, perhaps due to a read error.

This receptor was taken from a woman aged 45-59 years with non-small cell lung cancer. The chain uses TRBV6-5 and TRBJ2-2, with D possibly being TRBD2 (6 bases). Source material: distant non-tumor lung tissue. CDR3 DNA: TGTGCCAACAGTCGGTTGTTACTACCGGGAGTCCCCGGGGAGCTGTTTTTT. Translating it yields CANSRLLLPGVPGELFF.